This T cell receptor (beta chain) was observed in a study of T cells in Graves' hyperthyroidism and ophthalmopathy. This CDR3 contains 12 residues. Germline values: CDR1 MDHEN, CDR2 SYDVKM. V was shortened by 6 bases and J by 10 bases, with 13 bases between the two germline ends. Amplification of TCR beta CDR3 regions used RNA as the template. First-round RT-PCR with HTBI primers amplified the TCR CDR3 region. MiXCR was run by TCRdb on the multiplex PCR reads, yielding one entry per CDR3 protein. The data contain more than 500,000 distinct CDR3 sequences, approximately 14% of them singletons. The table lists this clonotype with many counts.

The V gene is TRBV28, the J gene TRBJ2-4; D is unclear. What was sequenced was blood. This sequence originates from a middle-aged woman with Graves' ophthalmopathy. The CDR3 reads CASSLGSSIQYF. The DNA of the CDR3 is TGTGCCAGCAGCTTAGGGTCCTCGATTCAGTACTTC.